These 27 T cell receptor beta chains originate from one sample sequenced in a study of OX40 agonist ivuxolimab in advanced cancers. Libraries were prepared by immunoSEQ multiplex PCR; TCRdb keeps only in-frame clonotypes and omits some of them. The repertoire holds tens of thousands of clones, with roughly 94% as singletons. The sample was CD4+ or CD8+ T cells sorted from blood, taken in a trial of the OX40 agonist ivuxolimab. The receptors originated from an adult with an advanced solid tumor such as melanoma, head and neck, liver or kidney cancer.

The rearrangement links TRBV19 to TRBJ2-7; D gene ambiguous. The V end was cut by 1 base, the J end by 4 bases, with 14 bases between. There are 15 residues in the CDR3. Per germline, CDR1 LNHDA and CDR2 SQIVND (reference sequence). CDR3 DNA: TGTGCCAGTAGTATAGGGCAGTCGTTTACGTACGAGCAGTACTTC. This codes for CASSIGQSFTYEQYF.

CDR3 sequence reads: CSVEFSWEGWETQYF. The CDR3 nucleotides read TGCAGCGTTGAATTTTCTTGGGAGGGGTGGGAGACCCAGTACTTC. The chain couples TRBV29-1 to TRBJ2-5; 7 positions match TRBD2. CDR3 length equals 15 residues. Germline V CDR1 and CDR2: SQVTM, ANQGSEA. The V and J ends lost 2 bases and 5 bases, in that order; junction bases with no gene match: 11.

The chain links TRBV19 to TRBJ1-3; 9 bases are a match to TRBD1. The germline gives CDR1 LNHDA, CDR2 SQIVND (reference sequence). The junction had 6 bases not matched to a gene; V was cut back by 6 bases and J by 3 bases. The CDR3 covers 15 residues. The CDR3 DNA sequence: TGTGCCAGTAGCCCCGGACAGGGGTATGGAAACACCATATATTTT. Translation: CASSPGQGYGNTIYF. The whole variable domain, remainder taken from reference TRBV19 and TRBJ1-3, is DGGITQSPKYLFRKEGQNVTLSCEQNLNHDAMYWYRQDPGQGLRLIYYSQIVNDFQKGDIAEGYSVSREKKESFPLTVTSAQKNPTAFYLCASSPGQGYGNTIYFGEGSWLTVV.

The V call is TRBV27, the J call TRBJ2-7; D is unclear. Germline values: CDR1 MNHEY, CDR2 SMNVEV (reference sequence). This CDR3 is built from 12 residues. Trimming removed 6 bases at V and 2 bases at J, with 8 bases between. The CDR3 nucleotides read TGTGCCAGCAGCCCGGGCCCCTACGAGCAGTACTTC. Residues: CASSPGPYEQYF.

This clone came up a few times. CDR3 residues: CASSEQGFGQPQHF. CDR3 nucleotides: TGTGCCAGCAGCGAGCAGGGCTTTGGACAGCCCCAGCATTTT. J is TRBJ1-5 and V is TRBV7-9, with D maybe TRBD1 (5 bases). The CDR3 consists of 14 residues. The V gene lost 5 bases and the J gene lost 7 bases, with 15 bases spanning the gap. Germline V gives CDR1 SEHNR, CDR2 FQNEAQ (reference sequence). Based on the CDR3 plus reference TRBV7-9 and TRBJ1-5, the full variable domain is DTGVSQNPRHKITKRGQNVTFRCDPISEHNRLYWYRQTLGQGPEFLTYFQNEAQLEKSRLLSDRFSAERPKGSFSTLEIQRTEQGDSAMYLCASSEQGFGQPQHFGDGTRLSIL.

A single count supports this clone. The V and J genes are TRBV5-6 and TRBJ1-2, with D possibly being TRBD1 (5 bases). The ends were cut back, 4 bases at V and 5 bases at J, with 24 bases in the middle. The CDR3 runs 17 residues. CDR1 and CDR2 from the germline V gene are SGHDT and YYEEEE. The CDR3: CASSAQFWGTKGYGYTF. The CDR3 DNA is TGTGCCAGCAGCGCACAATTTTGGGGTACGAAGGGGTATGGCTACACCTTC. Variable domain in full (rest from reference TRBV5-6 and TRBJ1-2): DAGVTQSPTHLIKTRGQQVTLRCSPKSGHDTVSWYQQALGQGPQFIFQYYEEEERQRGNFPDRFSGHQFPNYSSELNVNALLLGDSALYLCASSAQFWGTKGYGYTFGSGTRLTVV.

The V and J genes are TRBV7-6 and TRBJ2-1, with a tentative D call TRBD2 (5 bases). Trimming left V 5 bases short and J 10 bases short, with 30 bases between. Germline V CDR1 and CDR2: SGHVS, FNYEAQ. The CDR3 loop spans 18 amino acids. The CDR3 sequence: CASSRPVDPATISGEQFF. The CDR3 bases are TGTGCCAGCAGCCGCCCCGTGGACCCGGCCACAATCTCGGGGGAGCAGTTCTTC.

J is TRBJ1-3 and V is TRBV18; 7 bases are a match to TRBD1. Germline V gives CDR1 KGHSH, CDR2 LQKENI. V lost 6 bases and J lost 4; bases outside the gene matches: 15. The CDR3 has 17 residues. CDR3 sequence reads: CASSHTSDREPGNTIYF. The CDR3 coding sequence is TGTGCCAGCTCCCATACATCAGACAGGGAGCCAGGAAACACCATATATTTT.

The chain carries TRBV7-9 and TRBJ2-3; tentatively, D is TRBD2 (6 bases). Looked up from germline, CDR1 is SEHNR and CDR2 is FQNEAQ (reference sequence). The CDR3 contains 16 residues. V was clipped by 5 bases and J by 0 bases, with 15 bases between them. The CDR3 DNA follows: TGTGCCAGCAGCAGACTCGCGGGGACTAGCACAGATACGCAGTATTTT. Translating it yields CASSRLAGTSTDTQYF.

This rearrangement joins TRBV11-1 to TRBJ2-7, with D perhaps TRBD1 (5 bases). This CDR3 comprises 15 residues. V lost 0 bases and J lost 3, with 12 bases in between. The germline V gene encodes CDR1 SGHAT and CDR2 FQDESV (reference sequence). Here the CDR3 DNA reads TGTGCCAGCAGCTTAGCGCGCAACAGGTTCTACGAGCAGTACTTC. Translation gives CASSLARNRFYEQYF.

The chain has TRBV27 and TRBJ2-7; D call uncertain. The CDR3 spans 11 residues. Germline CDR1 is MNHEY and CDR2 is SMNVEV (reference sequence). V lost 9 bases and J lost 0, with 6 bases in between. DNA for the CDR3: TGTGCCAGTTATAGCTCCTACGAGCAGTACTTC. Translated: CASYSSYEQYF.

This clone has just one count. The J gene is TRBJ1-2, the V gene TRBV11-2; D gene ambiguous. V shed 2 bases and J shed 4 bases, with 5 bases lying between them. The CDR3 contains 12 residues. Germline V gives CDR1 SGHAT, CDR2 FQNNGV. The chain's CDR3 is CASSLTVYGYTF. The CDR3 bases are TGTGCCAGCAGCTTAACAGTCTATGGCTACACCTTC.

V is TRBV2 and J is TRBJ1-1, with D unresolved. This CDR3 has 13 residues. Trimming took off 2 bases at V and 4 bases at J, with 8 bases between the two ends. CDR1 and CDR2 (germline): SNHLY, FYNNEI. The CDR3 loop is CASSEFASTEAFF. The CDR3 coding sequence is TGTGCCAGCAGTGAATTTGCGTCCACTGAAGCTTTCTTT.

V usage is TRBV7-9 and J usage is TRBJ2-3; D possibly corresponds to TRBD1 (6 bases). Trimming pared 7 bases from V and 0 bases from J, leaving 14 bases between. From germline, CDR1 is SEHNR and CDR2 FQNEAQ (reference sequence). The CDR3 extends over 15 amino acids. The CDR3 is CASIVRTASTDTQYF. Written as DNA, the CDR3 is TGTGCCAGCATCGTAAGGACAGCTAGCACAGATACGCAGTATTTT.

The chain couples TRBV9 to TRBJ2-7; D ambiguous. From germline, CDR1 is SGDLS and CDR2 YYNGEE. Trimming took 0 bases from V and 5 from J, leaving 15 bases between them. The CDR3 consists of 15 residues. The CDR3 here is CASSVDASRRDEQYF. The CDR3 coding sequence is TGTGCCAGCAGCGTAGATGCGTCTAGAAGGGACGAGCAGTACTTC.

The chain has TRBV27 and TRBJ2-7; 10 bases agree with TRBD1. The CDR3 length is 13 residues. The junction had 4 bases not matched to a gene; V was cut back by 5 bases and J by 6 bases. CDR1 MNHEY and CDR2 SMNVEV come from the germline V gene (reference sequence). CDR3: CASSPGQGFEQYF. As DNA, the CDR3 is TGTGCCAGCAGTCCGGGACAGGGGTTCGAGCAGTACTTC.

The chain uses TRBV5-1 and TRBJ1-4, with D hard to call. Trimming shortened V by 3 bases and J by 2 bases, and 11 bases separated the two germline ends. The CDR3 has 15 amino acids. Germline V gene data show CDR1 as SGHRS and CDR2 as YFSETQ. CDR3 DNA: TGCGCCAGCAGCTCCCGGCCTAGGACTAATGAAAAACTGTTTTTT. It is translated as CASSSRPRTNEKLFF.

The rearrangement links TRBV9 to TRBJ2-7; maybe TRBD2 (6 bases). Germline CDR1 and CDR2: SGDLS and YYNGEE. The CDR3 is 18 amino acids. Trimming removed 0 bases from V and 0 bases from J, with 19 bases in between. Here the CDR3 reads CASSVVVERDSSSYEQYF. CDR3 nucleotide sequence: TGTGCCAGCAGCGTAGTAGTAGAACGGGACTCGAGCTCCTACGAGCAGTACTTC.

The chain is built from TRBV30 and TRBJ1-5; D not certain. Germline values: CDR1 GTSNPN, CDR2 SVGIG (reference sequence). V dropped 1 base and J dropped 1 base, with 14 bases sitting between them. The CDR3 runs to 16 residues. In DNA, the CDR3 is TGTGCCTGGAGTGATGTAGGTGTGGTGAGCAATCAGCCCCAGCATTTT. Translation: CAWSDVGVVSNQPQHF. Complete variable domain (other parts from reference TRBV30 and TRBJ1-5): SQTIHQWPATLVQPVGSPLSLECTVEGTSNPNLYWYRQAAGRGLQLLFYSVGIGQISSEVPQNLSASRPQDRQFILSSKKLLLSDSGFYLCAWSDVGVVSNQPQHFGDGTRLSIL.

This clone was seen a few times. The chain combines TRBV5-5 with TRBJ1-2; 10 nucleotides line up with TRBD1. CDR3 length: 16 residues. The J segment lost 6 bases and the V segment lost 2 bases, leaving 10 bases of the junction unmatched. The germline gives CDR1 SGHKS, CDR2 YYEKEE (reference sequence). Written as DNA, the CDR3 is TGTGCCAGCAGCTTCCGGGACAGGGGACTACCGGATGGCTACACCTTC. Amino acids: CASSFRDRGLPDGYTF.

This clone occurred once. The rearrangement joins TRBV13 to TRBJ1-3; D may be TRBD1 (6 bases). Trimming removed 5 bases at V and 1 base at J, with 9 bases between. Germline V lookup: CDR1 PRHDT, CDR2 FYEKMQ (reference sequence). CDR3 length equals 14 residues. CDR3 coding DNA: TGTGCCAGCAGCCTACAGGGTTCTGGAAACACCATATATTTT. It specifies CASSLQGSGNTIYF. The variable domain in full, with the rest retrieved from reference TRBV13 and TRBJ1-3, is AAGVIQSPRHLIKEKRETATLKCYPIPRHDTVYWYQQGPGQDPQFLISFYEKMQSDKGSIPDRFSAQQFSDYHSELNMSSLELGDSALYFCASSLQGSGNTIYFGEGSWLTVV.

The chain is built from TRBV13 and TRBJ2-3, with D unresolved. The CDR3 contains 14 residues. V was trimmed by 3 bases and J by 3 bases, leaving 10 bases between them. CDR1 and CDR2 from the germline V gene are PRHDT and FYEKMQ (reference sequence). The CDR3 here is CASSFETTTDTQYF. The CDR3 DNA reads TGTGCCAGCAGCTTCGAAACTACGACAGATACGCAGTATTTT.

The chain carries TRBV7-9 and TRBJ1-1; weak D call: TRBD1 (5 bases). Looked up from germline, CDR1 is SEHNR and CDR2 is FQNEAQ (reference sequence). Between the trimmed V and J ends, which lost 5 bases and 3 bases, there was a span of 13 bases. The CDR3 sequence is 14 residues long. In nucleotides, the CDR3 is TGTGCCAGCAGCCTCCCGGGACCGGACACTGAAGCTTTCTTT. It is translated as CASSLPGPDTEAFF.

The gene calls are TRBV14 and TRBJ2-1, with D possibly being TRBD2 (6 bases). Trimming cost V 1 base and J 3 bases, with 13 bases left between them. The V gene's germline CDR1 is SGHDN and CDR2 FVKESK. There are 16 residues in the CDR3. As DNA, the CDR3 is TGTGCCAGCAGCCAAGTAGTGAGCGGGTACTACAATGAGCAGTTCTTC. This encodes CASSQVVSGYYNEQFF.

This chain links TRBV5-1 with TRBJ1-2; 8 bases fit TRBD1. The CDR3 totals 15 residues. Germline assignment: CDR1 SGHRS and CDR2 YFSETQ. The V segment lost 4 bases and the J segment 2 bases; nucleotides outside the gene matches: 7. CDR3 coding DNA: TGCGCCAGCAGCGCCTGGACAGGGACCAACTATGGCTACACCTTC. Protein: CASSAWTGTNYGYTF.

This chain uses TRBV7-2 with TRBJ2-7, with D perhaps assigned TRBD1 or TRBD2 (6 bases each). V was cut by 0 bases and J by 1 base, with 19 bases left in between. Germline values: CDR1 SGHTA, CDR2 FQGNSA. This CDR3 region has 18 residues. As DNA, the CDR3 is TGTGCCAGCAGCTTAGCGCAGTGGGAGGCAGGGGTTTCCTACGAGCAGTACTTC. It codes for CASSLAQWEAGVSYEQYF.

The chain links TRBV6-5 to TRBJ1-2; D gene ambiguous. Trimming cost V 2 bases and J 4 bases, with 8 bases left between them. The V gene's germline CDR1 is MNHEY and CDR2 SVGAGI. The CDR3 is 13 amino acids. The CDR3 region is CASSYGVGYGYTF. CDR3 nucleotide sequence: TGTGCCAGCAGTTACGGGGTGGGCTATGGCTACACCTTC.